This entry features one TCR beta chain sequence. This entry is derived from a study of blood T cell repertoires in COVID-19. Study-level information: Material from acute and convalescent COVID-19 was sourced from the United States, Italy and Spain. PBMCs, B-cell-depleted T cells, or T cells were the source of the cDNA or gDNA that made up the material.

In the original processing: Researchers report that nucleated cell counts were estimated from reference gene primer amplification. Sequencing used immunoSEQ multiplex PCR; TCRdb keeps in-frame clones, though not all of them. V, J and clone size were drawn from that table, and D and trimming were deduced from the DNA. Seen here are 150,000 to 200,000 clones, around 80% observed once, and the top ten hold 8% to 9.5%. V lost 4 bases to trimming and J lost 3 bases; unmatched junction nucleotides: 9. In germline, CDR1 is MDHEN, CDR2 SYDVKM. CDR3 length: 15 residues. The TCR comes from a woman between 70 and 85 years old with acute or convalescent COVID-19. The sequenced sample consisted of peripheral blood. The V and J genes are TRBV28 and TRBJ2-7; 7 bases line up with TRBD2. CDR3 sequence reads: CASSSTGTIGYEQYF. CDR3 nucleotide sequence: TGTGCCAGCAGTTCTACCGGGACTATCGGCTACGAGCAGTACTTC.